This T cell receptor (beta chain) was identified in a study of human T cells and chemical hapten exposure. Study as a whole: Small volume differences among pooled libraries mainly caused per-sample TCR yield variation.

Time point: patch test 1, 2 weeks after DPC sensitization. The treatment denotes: therapeutic diphenylcyclopropenone sensitization with weekly scalp DPC. This clonotype was detected only a few times. The V gene lost 4 bases and the J gene lost 7 bases, with 17 bases spanning the gap. The germline gives CDR1 LGHNA, CDR2 YNFKEQ. This CDR3 spans 16 amino acids. Individual cDNA molecules in this library carried unique molecular identifiers. TCRdb re-called the RACE reads with MiXCR, one entry per CDR3 protein. The top ten hold 2.1% of the sample, which has 75,000 to 100,000 distinct CDR3 sequences, approximately 13% seen once.

The source material was whole blood, sampled in connection with sensitization to the hapten diphenylcyclopropenone (DPC). This chain uses TRBV4-2 with TRBJ1-6; perhaps TRBD1 as D (6 bases). This receptor was obtained from a woman in her 40s with alopecia areata. Some clones in this sample may be carry-over from other donors' samples. The CDR3 is CASSPEQGLPNSPLHF. The CDR3 region has the DNA TGTGCCAGCAGCCCCGAGCAGGGGCTCCCGAATTCACCCCTCCACTTT.